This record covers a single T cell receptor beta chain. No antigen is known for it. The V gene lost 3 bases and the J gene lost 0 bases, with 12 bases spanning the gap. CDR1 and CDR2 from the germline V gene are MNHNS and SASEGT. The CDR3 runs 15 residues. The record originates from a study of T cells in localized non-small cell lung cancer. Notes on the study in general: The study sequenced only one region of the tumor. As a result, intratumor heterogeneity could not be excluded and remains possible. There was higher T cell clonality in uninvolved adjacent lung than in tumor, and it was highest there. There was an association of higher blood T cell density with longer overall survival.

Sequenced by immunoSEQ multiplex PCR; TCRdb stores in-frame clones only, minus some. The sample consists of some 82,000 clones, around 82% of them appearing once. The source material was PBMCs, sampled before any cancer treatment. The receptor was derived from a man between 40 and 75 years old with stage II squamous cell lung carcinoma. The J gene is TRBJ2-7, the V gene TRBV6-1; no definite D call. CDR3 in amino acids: CASSEAGRSSYEQYF. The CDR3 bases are TGTGCCAGCAGTGAGGCAGGCAGGAGCTCCTACGAGCAGTACTTC.